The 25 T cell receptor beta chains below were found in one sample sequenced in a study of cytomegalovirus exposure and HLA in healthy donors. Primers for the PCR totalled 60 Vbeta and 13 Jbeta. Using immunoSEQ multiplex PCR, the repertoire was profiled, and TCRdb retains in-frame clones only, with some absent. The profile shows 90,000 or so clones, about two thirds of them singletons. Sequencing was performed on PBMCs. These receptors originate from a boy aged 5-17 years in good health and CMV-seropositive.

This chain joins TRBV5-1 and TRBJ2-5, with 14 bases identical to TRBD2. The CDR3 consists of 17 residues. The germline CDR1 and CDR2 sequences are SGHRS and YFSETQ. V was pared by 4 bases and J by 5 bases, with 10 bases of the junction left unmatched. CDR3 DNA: TGCGCCAGCAGCGGAATCGGGACTAGCGGGAGTAGCGAGACCCAGTACTTC. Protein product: CASSGIGTSGSSETQYF.

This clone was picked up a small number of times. The CDR3 is CASSTGLSYNEQFF. The CDR3 nucleotides are TGTGCCAGCAGCACGGGACTGTCCTACAATGAGCAGTTCTTC. The V gene is TRBV5-4, the J gene TRBJ2-1; possible D gene TRBD2, 6 bases. CDR1 is SGHNT, CDR2 YYREEE, per germline (reference sequence). Trimming pared 4 bases from V and 1 base from J, leaving 9 bases between. The CDR3 contains 14 residues.

CDR3 nucleotide sequence: TGTGCCAGCAGGGGACTGGGGAGCCAGCCCCAGCATTTT. Translating it yields CASRGLGSQPQHF. V is TRBV2 and J is TRBJ1-5, with TRBD1 as a possible D gene (5 bases). CDR3 length equals 13 residues. Germline CDR1 and CDR2: SNHLY and FYNNEI. V dropped 6 bases and J dropped 7 bases, with 13 bases sitting between them.

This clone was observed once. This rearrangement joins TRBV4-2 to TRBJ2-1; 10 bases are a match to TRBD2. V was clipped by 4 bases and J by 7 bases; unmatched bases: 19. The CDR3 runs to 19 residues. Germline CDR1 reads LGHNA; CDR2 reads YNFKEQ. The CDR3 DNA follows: TGTGCCAGCAGCCGAGGGCCGGTAGCGGGGGGCCTAAGGGATAATGAGCAGTTCTTC. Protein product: CASSRGPVAGGLRDNEQFF.

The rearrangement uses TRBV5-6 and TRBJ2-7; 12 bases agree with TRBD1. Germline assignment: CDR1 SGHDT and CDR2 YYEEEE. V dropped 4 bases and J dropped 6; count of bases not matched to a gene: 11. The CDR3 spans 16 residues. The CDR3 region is CASSRNPGQGAGEQYF. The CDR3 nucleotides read TGTGCCAGCAGCCGAAATCCGGGACAGGGGGCTGGCGAGCAGTACTTC.

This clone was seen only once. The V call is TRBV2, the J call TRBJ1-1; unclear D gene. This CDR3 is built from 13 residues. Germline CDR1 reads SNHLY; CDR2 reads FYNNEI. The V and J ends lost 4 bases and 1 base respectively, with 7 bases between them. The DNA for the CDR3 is TGTGCCAGCAGTGTCGCAGGGAACACTGAAGCTTTCTTT. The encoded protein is CASSVAGNTEAFF.

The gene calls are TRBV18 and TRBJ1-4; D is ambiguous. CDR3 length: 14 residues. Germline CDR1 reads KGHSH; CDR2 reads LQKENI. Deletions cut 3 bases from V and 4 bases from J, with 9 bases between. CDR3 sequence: CASSPRTDNEKLFF. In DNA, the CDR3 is TGTGCCAGCTCACCGAGAACCGATAATGAAAAACTGTTTTTT.

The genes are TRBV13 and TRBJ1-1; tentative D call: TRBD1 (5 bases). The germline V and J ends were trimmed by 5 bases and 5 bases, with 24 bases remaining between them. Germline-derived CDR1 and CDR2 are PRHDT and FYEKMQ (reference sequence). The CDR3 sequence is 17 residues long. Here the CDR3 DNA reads TGTGCCAGCAGCCCAACGCTTAGTTCGGGGGGAGCGACTGAAGCTTTCTTT. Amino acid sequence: CASSPTLSSGGATEAFF.

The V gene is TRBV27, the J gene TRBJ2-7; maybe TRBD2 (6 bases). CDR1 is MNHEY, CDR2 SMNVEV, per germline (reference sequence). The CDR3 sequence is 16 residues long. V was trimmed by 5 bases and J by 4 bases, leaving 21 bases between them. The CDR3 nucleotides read TGTGCCAGCAGTCCCTCCCGCTTCAGGGAGGATTACGAGCAGTACTTC. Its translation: CASSPSRFREDYEQYF.

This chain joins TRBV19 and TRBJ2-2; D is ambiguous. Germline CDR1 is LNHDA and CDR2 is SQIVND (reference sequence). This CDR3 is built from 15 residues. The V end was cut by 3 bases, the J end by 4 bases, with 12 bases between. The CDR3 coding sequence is TGTGCCAGTAGTATTCTCCTAAGTGTCACCGGGGAGCTGTTTTTT. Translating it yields CASSILLSVTGELFF.

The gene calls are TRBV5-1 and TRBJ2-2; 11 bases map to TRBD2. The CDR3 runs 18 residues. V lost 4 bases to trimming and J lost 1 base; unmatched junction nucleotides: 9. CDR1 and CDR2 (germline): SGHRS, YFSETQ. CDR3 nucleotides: TGCGCCAGCAGCACCCTGCCTACTAGCGGGGGGAACACCGGGGAGCTGTTTTTT. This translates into CASSTLPTSGGNTGELFF.

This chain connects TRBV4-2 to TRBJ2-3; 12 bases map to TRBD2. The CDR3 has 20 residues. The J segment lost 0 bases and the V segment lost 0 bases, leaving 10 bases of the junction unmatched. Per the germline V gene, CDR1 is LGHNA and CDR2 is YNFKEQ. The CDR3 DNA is TGTGCCAGCAGCCAAGAGTGGTGGACTAGCGGGACGCGGAGCACAGATACGCAGTATTTT. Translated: CASSQEWWTSGTRSTDTQYF.

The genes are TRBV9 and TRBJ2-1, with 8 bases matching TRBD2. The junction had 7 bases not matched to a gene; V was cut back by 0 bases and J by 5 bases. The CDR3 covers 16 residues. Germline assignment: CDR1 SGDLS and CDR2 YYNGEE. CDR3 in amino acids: CASSVGIGRANNEQFF. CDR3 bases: TGTGCCAGCAGCGTAGGAATCGGGAGGGCCAACAATGAGCAGTTCTTC.

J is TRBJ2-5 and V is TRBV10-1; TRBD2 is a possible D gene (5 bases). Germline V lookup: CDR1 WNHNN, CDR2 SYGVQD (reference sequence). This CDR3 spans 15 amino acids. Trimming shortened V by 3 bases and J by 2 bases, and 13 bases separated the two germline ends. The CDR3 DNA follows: TGCGCCAGCAGTGATTCCGGGATGGGGCAAGAGACCCAGTACTTC. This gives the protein CASSDSGMGQETQYF.

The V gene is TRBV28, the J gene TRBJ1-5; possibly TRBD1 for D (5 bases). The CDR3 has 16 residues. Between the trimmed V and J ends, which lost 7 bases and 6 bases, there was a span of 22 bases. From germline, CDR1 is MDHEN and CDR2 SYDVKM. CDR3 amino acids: CASTNPSGGMGQPQHF. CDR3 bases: TGTGCCAGCACCAACCCCTCCGGGGGGATGGGTCAGCCCCAGCATTTT.

The CDR3 loop is CASSSPRTAYGYTF. The CDR3 DNA is TGTGCCAGCAGTTCTCCTCGGACAGCCTATGGCTACACCTTC. The V and J genes are TRBV27 and TRBJ1-2; weak D call: TRBD1 (6 bases). The length of the CDR3 is 14 residues. Germline CDR1 is MNHEY and CDR2 is SMNVEV (reference sequence). V lost 4 bases and J lost 4, with 13 bases in between.

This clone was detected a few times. CDR3 nucleotide sequence: TGTGCCAGCAGTGTCGGCGGGATTCTCTCCTACGAGCAGTACTTC. Its protein is CASSVGGILSYEQYF. V and J are TRBV6-1 and TRBJ2-7; perhaps TRBD2 as D (6 bases). V was cut by 4 bases and J by 0 bases, with 13 bases left in between. Germline lookup yields CDR1 MNHNS and CDR2 SASEGT. CDR3 size: 15 residues.

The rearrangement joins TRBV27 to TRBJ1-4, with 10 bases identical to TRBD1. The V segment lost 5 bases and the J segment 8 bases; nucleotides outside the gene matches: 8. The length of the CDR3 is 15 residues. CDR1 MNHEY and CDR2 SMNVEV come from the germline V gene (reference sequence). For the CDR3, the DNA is TGTGCCAGCAGTCTGACCGGGACAGGGGACGAAAAACTGTTTTTT. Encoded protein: CASSLTGTGDEKLFF. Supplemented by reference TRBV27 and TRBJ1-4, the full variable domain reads EAQVTQNPRYLITVTGKKLTVTCSQNMNHEYMSWYRQDPGLGLRQIYYSMNVEVTDKGDVPEGYKVSRKEKRNFPLILESPSPNQTSLYFCASSLTGTGDEKLFFGSGTQLSVL.

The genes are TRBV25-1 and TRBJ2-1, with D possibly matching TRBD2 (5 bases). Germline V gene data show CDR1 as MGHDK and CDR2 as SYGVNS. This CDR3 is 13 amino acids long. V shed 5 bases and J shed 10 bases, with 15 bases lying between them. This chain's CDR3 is CASSWLANQEQFF. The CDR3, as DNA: TGTGCCAGCAGTTGGCTAGCCAACCAAGAGCAGTTCTTC.

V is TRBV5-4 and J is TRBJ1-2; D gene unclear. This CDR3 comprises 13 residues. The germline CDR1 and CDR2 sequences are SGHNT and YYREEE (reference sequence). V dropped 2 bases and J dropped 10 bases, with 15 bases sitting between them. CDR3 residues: CASSFEGTGDYTF. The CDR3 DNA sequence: TGTGCCAGCAGCTTCGAGGGAACCGGGGACTACACCTTC. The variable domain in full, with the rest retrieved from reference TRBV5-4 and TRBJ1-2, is ETGVTQSPTHLIKTRGQQVTLRCSSQSGHNTVSWYQQALGQGPQFIFQYYREEENGRGNFPPRFSGLQFPNYSSELNVNALELDDSALYLCASSFEGTGDYTFGSGTRLTVV.

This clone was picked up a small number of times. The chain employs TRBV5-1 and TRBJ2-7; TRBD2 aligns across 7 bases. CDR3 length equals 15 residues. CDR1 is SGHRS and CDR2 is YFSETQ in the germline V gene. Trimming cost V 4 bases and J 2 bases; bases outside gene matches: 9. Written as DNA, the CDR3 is TGCGCCAGCAGCCCGTCATCAGGGAGGGCCTACGAGCAGTACTTC. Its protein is CASSPSSGRAYEQYF.

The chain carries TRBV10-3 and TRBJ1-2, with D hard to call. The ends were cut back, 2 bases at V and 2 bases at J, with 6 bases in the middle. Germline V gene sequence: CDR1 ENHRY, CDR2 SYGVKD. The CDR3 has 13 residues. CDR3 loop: CAISEGQNYGYTF. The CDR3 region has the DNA TGTGCCATCAGTGAGGGGCAGAACTATGGCTACACCTTC.

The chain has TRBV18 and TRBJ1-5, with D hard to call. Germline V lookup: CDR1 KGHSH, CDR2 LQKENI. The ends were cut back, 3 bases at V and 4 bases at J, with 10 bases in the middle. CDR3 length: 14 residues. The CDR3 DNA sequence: TGTGCCAGCTCACCCGGAACAGTTAATCAGCCCCAGCATTTT. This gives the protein CASSPGTVNQPQHF.

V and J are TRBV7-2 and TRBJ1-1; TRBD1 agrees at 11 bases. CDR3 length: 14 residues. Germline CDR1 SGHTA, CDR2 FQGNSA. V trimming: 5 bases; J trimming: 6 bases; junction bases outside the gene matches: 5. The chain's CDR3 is CASSHRDRGAEAFF. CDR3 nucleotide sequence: TGTGCCAGCAGCCACCGGGACAGGGGGGCTGAAGCTTTCTTT.

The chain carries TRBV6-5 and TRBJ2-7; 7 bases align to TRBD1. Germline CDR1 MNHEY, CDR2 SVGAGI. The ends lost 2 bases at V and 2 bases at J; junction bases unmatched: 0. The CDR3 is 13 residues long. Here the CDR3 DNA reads TGTGCCAGCAGTTACGACAGGGCCTACGAGCAGTACTTC. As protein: CASSYDRAYEQYF.